The 16 T cell receptor beta chains given below trace back to one sample, sequenced in a study of patients and donors after allogeneic stem cell transplantation. TCRdb ran MiXCR on the RT-PCR reads and lists one entry per CDR3 protein. Of hundreds of thousands of distinct CDR3 sequences listed, about a sixth were seen once; the top ten hold roughly 7%. The sequencing sample was made of blood, either unsorted or a sorted T cell fraction (not recorded which). The origin of the receptors is a human donor who was either an allogeneic HSCT recipient or a stem cell or donor lymphocyte infusion donor (not recorded which). It is not recorded whose cells these are; they may come from a transplant donor.

This clonotype was seen a single time. As the CDR3 is not closed by the conserved phenylalanine or tryptophan, this likely results from a read error. The rearrangement links TRBV20-1 to TRBJ2-3; 9 nucleotides align to TRBD2. The CDR3 sequence is 15 residues long. V lost 1 base and J lost 2; bases outside the gene matches: 4. The germline gives CDR1 DFQATT, CDR2 SNEGSKA (reference sequence). CDR3 loop: CSARALAGHTDTQYS. CDR3 sequence (DNA): TGCAGTGCTAGAGCCCTAGCGGGGCACACAGATACGCAGTATTCT.

This clonotype has ten or more counts. The rearrangement links TRBV12-3 or TRBV12-4 to TRBJ2-7; possible D gene TRBD1, 7 bases. The length of the CDR3 is 14 residues. V lost 5 bases and J lost 1, with 12 bases in between. CDR3 sequence reads: CASSTTGRSYEQYF. The CDR3 nucleotides are TGTGCCAGCAGTACGACAGGGAGGTCCTACGAGCAGTACTTC.

Only a few counts were recorded for this clonotype. The CDR3 sequence: CASSVGGPNTEAFF. CDR3 nucleotides: TGTGCCAGCAGCGTAGGCGGTCCGAACACTGAAGCTTTCTTT. The chain is built from TRBV9 and TRBJ1-1; no firm D call. The V gene's germline CDR1 is SGDLS and CDR2 YYNGEE. The CDR3 runs 14 residues. V was cut by 0 bases and J by 1 base, with 7 bases left in between. The full variable domain, in which reference TRBV9 and TRBJ1-1 provide the parts outside the CDR3, is DSGVTQTPKHLITATGQRVTLRCSPRSGDLSVYWYQQSLDQGLQFLIQYYNGEERAKGNILERFSAQQFPDLHSELNLSSLELGDSALYFCASSVGGPNTEAFFGQGTRLTVV.

The chain couples TRBV24-1 to TRBJ2-1, with D hard to call. In germline, CDR1 is KGHDR, CDR2 SFDVKD. V lost 7 bases and J 4 bases, leaving 4 bases between the germline ends. CDR3 length: 11 residues. The CDR3 protein is CATSLYNEQFF. CDR3 nucleotide sequence: TGTGCCACCAGCTTATACAATGAGCAGTTCTTC.

This clonotype turned up a few times. This chain uses TRBV9 with TRBJ2-3; either TRBD1 or TRBD2 may fit D (6 bases each). The CDR3 has 13 amino acids. Trimming left V 0 bases short and J 10 bases short, with 12 bases between. From germline, CDR1 is SGDLS and CDR2 YYNGEE. CDR3 region: CASSVDFGGPQYF. For the CDR3, the DNA is TGTGCCAGCAGCGTAGATTTCGGGGGCCCGCAGTATTTT.

This clonotype was found a few times. The chain employs TRBV20-1 and TRBJ1-2, with 10 bases that match TRBD1. The junction had 13 bases not matched to a gene; V was cut back by 0 bases and J by 6 bases. The CDR3 is 17 amino acids. CDR1 DFQATT and CDR2 SNEGSKA come from the germline V gene (reference sequence). In nucleotides, the CDR3 is TGCAGTGCTAGAGACCCGGGACAGGGGCGCGCGGGGAATGGCTACACCTTC. Amino acids: CSARDPGQGRAGNGYTF.

The rearrangement links TRBV7-9 to TRBJ2-3; TRBD2 matches at 8 bases. CDR3 length: 15 amino acids. V lost 5 bases to trimming and J lost 1 base; unmatched junction nucleotides: 5. Germline-derived CDR1 and CDR2 are SEHNR and FQNEAQ (reference sequence). CDR3 DNA: TGTGCCAGCAGCAGTTGGCGGGAGGGCACAGATACGCAGTATTTT. It is translated as CASSSWREGTDTQYF.

The table lists this clonotype with a few counts. The chain has TRBV20-1 and TRBJ1-1; possible D gene TRBD1, 5 bases. Trimming took 3 bases from V and 6 from J, leaving 14 bases between them. The CDR3 totals 13 residues. The germline V gene has CDR1 DFQATT and CDR2 SNEGSKA (reference sequence). CDR3 coding DNA: TGCAGTGCTAGCCCCGGGGGAGTGGCTGAAGCTTTCTTT. Amino acids: CSASPGGVAEAFF.

The J gene is TRBJ2-5, the V gene TRBV5-5, with D unclear. The CDR3 is made up of 16 amino acids. V was trimmed by 2 bases and J by 0 bases, leaving 14 bases between them. In germline, CDR1 is SGHKS, CDR2 YYEKEE (reference sequence). CDR3 amino acids: CASSLDIGSYQETQYF. CDR3 sequence (DNA): TGTGCCAGCAGCTTAGACATAGGCTCGTACCAAGAGACCCAGTACTTC.

The chain couples TRBV11-2 to TRBJ2-1; 15 nucleotides match TRBD2. CDR1 SGHAT and CDR2 FQNNGV come from the germline V gene. The V gene end was trimmed by 5 bases and the J gene end by 2 bases; junction bases not matched to a gene: 4. CDR3 length: 17 residues. CDR3 loop: CASSRGTSGGPYNEQFF. The CDR3, as DNA: TGTGCCAGCAGCCGCGGGACTAGCGGGGGGCCCTACAATGAGCAGTTCTTC.

Many counts were recorded for this clonotype. This sequence joins TRBV29-1 and TRBJ1-2, with 7 bases fitting TRBD1. The trim removed 5 bases at V and 3 bases at J, leaving 3 bases unmatched. Germline CDR1 and CDR2: SQVTM and ANQGSEA. The CDR3 consists of 12 residues. The chain's CDR3 is CSVQGEHYGYTF. CDR3 coding DNA: TGCAGCGTTCAGGGGGAGCACTATGGCTACACCTTC.

This clonotype was picked up a small number of times. J is TRBJ1-3 and V is TRBV30; no reliable D call. The CDR3 totals 11 residues. Trimming left V 4 bases short and J 4 bases short, with 5 bases between. From germline, CDR1 is GTSNPN and CDR2 SVGIG (reference sequence). The CDR3 DNA is TGTGCCTGGACCAAAGGAAACACCATATATTTT. Translating gives CAWTKGNTIYF. Looking up the rest from reference TRBV30 and TRBJ1-3 gives the full variable domain: SQTIHQWPATLVQPVGSPLSLECTVEGTSNPNLYWYRQAAGRGLQLLFYSVGIGQISSEVPQNLSASRPQDRQFILSSKKLLLSDSGFYLCAWTKGNTIYFGEGSWLTVV.

This clonotype was observed a few times. This chain uses TRBV12-3 or TRBV12-4 with TRBJ1-4; 7 bases map to TRBD1. After removal of 6 bases from V and 8 bases from J, the junction contained 9 bases not matched to a gene. There are 14 residues in the CDR3. CDR3 sequence reads: CASSPDRIREKLFF. CDR3 in DNA: TGTGCCAGCAGCCCGGACAGGATTAGGGAAAAACTGTTTTTT.

The V and J genes are TRBV5-5 and TRBJ1-2; 9 bases match TRBD1. The CDR3 length is 15 residues. Germline V gene sequence: CDR1 SGHKS, CDR2 YYEKEE (reference sequence). Trimming removed 4 bases from V and 3 bases from J; junction bases left unmatched: 7. The DNA of the CDR3 is TGTGCCAGCAGCACTCAACAGGGGGCGGACTATGGCTACACCTTC. It yields the protein CASSTQQGADYGYTF.

This clonotype was detected a few times. V is TRBV5-6 and J is TRBJ1-2; no definite D call. Trimming took off 5 bases at V and 0 bases at J, with 8 bases between the two ends. CDR1 is SGHDT and CDR2 is YYEEEE in the germline V gene. This CDR3 spans 13 amino acids. The CDR3 sequence: CASSGYPNYGYTF. The DNA of the CDR3 is TGTGCCAGCAGTGGGTATCCTAACTATGGCTACACCTTC.

This clonotype showed up many times. The rearrangement links TRBV24-1 to TRBJ2-7; no clear D gene. V lost 7 bases to trimming and J lost 0 bases, with 15 bases between them. CDR1 and CDR2 from the germline V gene are KGHDR and SFDVKD. The CDR3 runs 15 residues. The CDR3 is CATSPSWKSSYEQYF. The CDR3 DNA reads TGTGCCACCAGCCCTTCGTGGAAGAGCTCCTACGAGCAGTACTTC.